What follows are 18 T cell receptor beta chains derived from one specimen sequenced in a study of CD8 T cells in ankylosing spondylitis. Study-wide results and caveats: Blood of patients with ankylosing spondylitis appeared to be characterized by a TCR beta motif of several highly homologous variants.

These TCRs are of unknown antigen specificity. TCRdb re-called the 5' RACE reads with MiXCR, one entry per CDR3 protein. This sample has just under 550,000 distinct CDR3 sequences, with 12% found just once. Sequencing was done on a sample of blood, either unsorted or a sorted T cell fraction (not recorded which). The receptors originated from a male donor with ankylosing spondylitis.

This clonotype was picked up many times. The chain links TRBV24-1 to TRBJ2-1; 10 nucleotides match TRBD2. The CDR3 has 18 residues. The V segment lost 3 bases and the J segment 4 bases; nucleotides outside the gene matches: 11. Germline CDR1 is KGHDR and CDR2 is SFDVKD. The CDR3 nucleotides read TGTGCCACCAGTGATGTGAGCGGGAGGGCCCTAGCATACAATGAGCAGTTCTTC. It yields the protein CATSDVSGRALAYNEQFF.

In this sample, this clonotype turned up a few times. V usage is TRBV5-1 and J usage is TRBJ2-2; the D gene is possibly TRBD1 (5 bases). V was cut by 4 bases and J by 3 bases, with 16 bases left in between. Germline-derived CDR1 and CDR2 are SGHRS and YFSETQ. The CDR3 runs to 16 residues. DNA of the CDR3: TGCGCCAGCAGCCAGGGTGACACTACGGACACCGGGGAGCTGTTTTTT. Its protein product is CASSQGDTTDTGELFF. Based on the CDR3 plus reference TRBV5-1 and TRBJ2-2, the full variable domain is KAGVTQTPRYLIKTRGQQVTLSCSPISGHRSVSWYQQTPGQGLQFLFEYFSETQRNKGNFPGRFSGRQFSNSRSEMNVSTLELGDSALYLCASSQGDTTDTGELFFGEGSRLTVL.

This clonotype was detected a few times. V and J are TRBV14 and TRBJ1-3, with a tentative D call TRBD1 (6 bases). The CDR3 consists of 15 residues. Looked up from germline, CDR1 is SGHDN and CDR2 is FVKESK. The V end was cut by 6 bases, the J end by 8 bases, with 20 bases between. CDR3 protein: CASRPTGNRRDTIYF. The CDR3 nucleotides are TGTGCCAGCAGACCAACAGGGAACCGGAGGGACACCATATATTTT.

This clonotype was seen more than once but under ten times. V gene TRBV2 combines with J gene TRBJ2-3; tentative D call: TRBD2 (6 bases). Germline V gene sequence: CDR1 SNHLY, CDR2 FYNNEI. This CDR3 has 12 residues. The DNA for the CDR3 is TGTGGCGGAGGGGTCACCACAGATACGCAGTATTTT. It translates to CGGGVTTDTQYF.

The V and J genes are TRBV20-1 and TRBJ2-5; TRBD1 might be the D (5 bases). The CDR3 loop spans 13 amino acids. V lost 1 base, J lost 1 base, and 7 bases lay in between. Per the germline V gene, CDR1 is DFQATT and CDR2 is SNEGSKA (reference sequence). The CDR3 here is CSARVQGQETQYF. CDR3 sequence (DNA): TGCAGTGCTAGAGTCCAGGGCCAAGAGACCCAGTACTTC.

In this sample, this clonotype turned up many times. The chain employs TRBV12-3 or TRBV12-4 and TRBJ2-5; D is perhaps TRBD2 (6 bases). V shed 4 bases and J shed 5 bases, with 14 bases lying between them. This CDR3 has 14 amino acids. The CDR3 coding sequence is TGTGCCAGCAGTTCCAACGGGGGTCGTGAGACCCAGTACTTC. Translated, it gives CASSSNGGRETQYF.

The chain uses TRBV5-4 and TRBJ2-1; D unresolved. Germline CDR1 is SGHNT and CDR2 is YYREEE (reference sequence). Trimming shortened V by 2 bases and J by 9 bases, and 9 bases separated the two germline ends. The CDR3 contains 12 residues. The CDR3 sequence: CASSFRVTEQFF. CDR3 coding DNA: TGTGCCAGCAGCTTTCGAGTCACTGAGCAGTTCTTC.

This clonotype was counted between two and nine times. The gene calls are TRBV6-1 and TRBJ2-1, with 8 bases identical to TRBD2. Unmatched junction bases numbered 4, after V lost 0 bases and J lost 3 bases. Germline V gene sequence: CDR1 MNHNS, CDR2 SASEGT. CDR3 length: 16 residues. The CDR3 here is CASSEATSAYYNEQFF. CDR3 bases: TGTGCCAGCAGTGAAGCGACTAGCGCATACTACAATGAGCAGTTCTTC.

This rearrangement joins TRBV20-1 to TRBJ2-3; 8 positions match TRBD1. Germline lookup yields CDR1 DFQATT and CDR2 SNEGSKA (reference sequence). V lost 1 base, J lost 1 base, and 4 bases stayed unmatched. CDR3 size: 15 residues. The CDR3, as DNA: TGCAGTGCTAGAGCCCCGGGACAGGGCACAGATACGCAGTATTTT. It codes for CSARAPGQGTDTQYF.

This sequence joins TRBV5-1 and TRBJ2-3, with 12 bases aligning to TRBD2. Per germline, CDR1 SGHRS and CDR2 YFSETQ. After removal of 1 base from V and 1 base from J, the junction contained 4 bases not matched to a gene. This CDR3 is 17 amino acids long. CDR3 sequence: CASSLSASGRGTDTQYF. The CDR3 DNA reads as TGCGCCAGCAGCTTGTCGGCTAGCGGGAGGGGCACAGATACGCAGTATTTT.

J is TRBJ2-7 and V is TRBV24-1; 9 positions agree with TRBD1. CDR3 length: 14 amino acids. Germline V CDR1 and CDR2: KGHDR, SFDVKD. V was pared by 9 bases and J by 5 bases, with 10 bases of the junction left unmatched. CDR3 in amino acids: CATEAGTGRDEQYF. For the CDR3, the DNA is TGTGCCACCGAAGCCGGGACAGGGCGTGACGAGCAGTACTTC.

The chain uses TRBV7-2 and TRBJ2-1, with 7 positions matching TRBD2. The V segment lost 5 bases and the J segment 10 bases; nucleotides outside the gene matches: 5. Germline CDR1 is SGHTA and CDR2 is FQGNSA. The CDR3 length is 12 residues. In nucleotides, the CDR3 is TGTGCCAGCAGCCCCTCGACTAGCGAGCAGTTCTTC. Translation: CASSPSTSEQFF.

The chain joins TRBV7-9 to TRBJ2-7, with D maybe TRBD1 (6 bases). Deletions cut 5 bases from V and 4 bases from J, with 18 bases between. This CDR3 is built from 15 residues. Germline loops: CDR1 SEHNR, CDR2 FQNEAQ (reference sequence). CDR3 sequence (DNA): TGTGCCAGCAGCCCCCCGAGGGGGAGAGTTTACGAGCAGTACTTC. Protein product: CASSPPRGRVYEQYF. Using reference TRBV7-9 and TRBJ2-7 for the parts outside the CDR3, the full variable domain is DTGVSQNPRHKITKRGQNVTFRCDPISEHNRLYWYRQTLGQGPEFLTYFQNEAQLEKSRLLSDRFSAERPKGSFSTLEIQRTEQGDSAMYLCASSPPRGRVYEQYFGPGTRLTVT.

Ten or more counts support this clonotype. The J gene is TRBJ2-5, the V gene TRBV7-2; no clear D. V was clipped by 5 bases and J by 2 bases, with 18 bases between them. The CDR3 is 16 residues long. Germline V lookup: CDR1 SGHTA, CDR2 FQGNSA. CDR3 bases: TGTGCCAGCAGCCTGAAGTCTGGATCAGTTCAAGAGACCCAGTACTTC. Residues: CASSLKSGSVQETQYF.

The chain has TRBV15 and TRBJ2-2, with D perhaps matching TRBD1 (6 bases). The CDR3 extends over 17 amino acids. The germline gives CDR1 LNHNV, CDR2 YYDKDF (reference sequence). Trimming took off 5 bases at V and 1 base at J, with 17 bases between the two ends. CDR3 nucleotides: TGTGCCACCAGCCCCCACCCCCACAGGGTGAACACCGGGGAGCTGTTTTTT. Amino acid sequence: CATSPHPHRVNTGELFF.

V usage is TRBV7-9 and J usage is TRBJ1-1, with D possibly being TRBD1 (5 bases). V lost 7 bases and J lost 0, with 9 bases in between. There are 13 residues in the CDR3. CDR1 is SEHNR, CDR2 FQNEAQ, per germline (reference sequence). DNA of the CDR3: TGTGCCAGCATCCAGGGAATGAACACTGAAGCTTTCTTT. It is translated as CASIQGMNTEAFF.

This clonotype has only a few counts. V is TRBV20-1 and J is TRBJ2-2; D is uncertain. Trimming cost V 0 bases and J 5 bases, with 7 bases left between them. This CDR3 has 13 amino acids. Germline-derived CDR1 and CDR2 are DFQATT and SNEGSKA (reference sequence). The CDR3 sequence: CSARDPVTGELFF. CDR3 DNA sequence: TGCAGTGCTAGAGACCCGGTAACCGGGGAGCTGTTTTTT.

This clonotype was picked up a small number of times. This chain connects TRBV7-8 to TRBJ2-1, with D possibly being TRBD2 (6 bases). V lost 5 bases and J lost 4, with 12 bases in between. CDR3 size: 14 residues. The germline V gene has CDR1 SGHVS and CDR2 FQNEAQ. CDR3 DNA: TGTGCCAGCAGCCTAAGGACTAATTACAATGAGCAGTTCTTC. Translating gives CASSLRTNYNEQFF.